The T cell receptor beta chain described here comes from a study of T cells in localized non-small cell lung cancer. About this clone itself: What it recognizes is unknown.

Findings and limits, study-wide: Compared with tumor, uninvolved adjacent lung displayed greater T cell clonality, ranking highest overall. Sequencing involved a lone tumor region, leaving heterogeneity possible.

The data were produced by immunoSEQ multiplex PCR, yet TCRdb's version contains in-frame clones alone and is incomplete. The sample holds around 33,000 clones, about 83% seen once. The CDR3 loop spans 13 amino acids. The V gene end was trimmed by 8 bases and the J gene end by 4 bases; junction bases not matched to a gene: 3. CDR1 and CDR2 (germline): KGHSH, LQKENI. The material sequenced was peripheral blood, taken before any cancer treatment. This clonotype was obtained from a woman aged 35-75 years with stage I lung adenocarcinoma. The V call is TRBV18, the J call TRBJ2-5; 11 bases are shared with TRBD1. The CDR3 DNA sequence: TGTGCCAGCCGGACAGGGGGCGTAGAGACCCAGTACTTC. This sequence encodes CASRTGGVETQYF. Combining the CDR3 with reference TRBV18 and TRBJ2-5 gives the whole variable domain NAGVMQNPRHLVRRRGQEARLRCSPMKGHSHVYWYRQLPEEGLKFMVYLQKENIIDESGMPKERFSAEFPKEGPSILRIQQVVRGDSAAYFCASRTGGVETQYFGPGTRLLVL.